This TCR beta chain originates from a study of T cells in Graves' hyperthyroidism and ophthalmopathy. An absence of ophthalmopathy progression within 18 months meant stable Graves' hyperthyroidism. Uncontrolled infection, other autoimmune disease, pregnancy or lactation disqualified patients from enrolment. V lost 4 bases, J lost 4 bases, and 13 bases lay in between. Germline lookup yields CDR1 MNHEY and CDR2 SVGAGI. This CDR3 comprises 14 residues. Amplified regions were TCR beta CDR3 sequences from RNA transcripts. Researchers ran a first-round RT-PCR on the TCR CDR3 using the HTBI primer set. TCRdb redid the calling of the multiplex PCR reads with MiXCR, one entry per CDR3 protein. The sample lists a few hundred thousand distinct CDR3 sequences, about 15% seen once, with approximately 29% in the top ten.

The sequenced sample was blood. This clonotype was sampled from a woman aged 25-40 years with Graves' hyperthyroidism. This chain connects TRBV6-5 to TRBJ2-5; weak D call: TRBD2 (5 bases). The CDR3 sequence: CASSSQTSGETQYF. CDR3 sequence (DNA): TGTGCCAGCAGTTCCCAAACCAGCGGAGAGACCCAGTACTTC.